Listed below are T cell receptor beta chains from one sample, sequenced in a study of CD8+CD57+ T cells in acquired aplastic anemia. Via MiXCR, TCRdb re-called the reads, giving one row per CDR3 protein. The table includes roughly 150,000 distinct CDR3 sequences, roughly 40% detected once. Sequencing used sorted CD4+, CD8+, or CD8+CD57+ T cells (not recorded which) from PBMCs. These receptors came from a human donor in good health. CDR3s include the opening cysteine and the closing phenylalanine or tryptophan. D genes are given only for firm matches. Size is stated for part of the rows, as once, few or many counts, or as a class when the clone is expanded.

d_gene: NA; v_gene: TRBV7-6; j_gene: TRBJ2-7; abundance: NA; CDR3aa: CASSLEGMGTYEQYF; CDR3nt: TGTGCCAGCAGCTTAGAGGGGATGGGGACCTACGAGCAGTACTTC
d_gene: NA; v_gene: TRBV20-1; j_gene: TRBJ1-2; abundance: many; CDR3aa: CSARVQGLYYGYTF; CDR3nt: TGCAGTGCTAGAGTCCAGGGGCTTTACTATGGCTACACCTTC
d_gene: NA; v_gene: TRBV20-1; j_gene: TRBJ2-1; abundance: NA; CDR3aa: CSARGTVGLFSYNEQFF; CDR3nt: TGCAGTGCTAGAGGGACAGTGGGTCTGTTCTCCTACAATGAGCAGTTCTTC
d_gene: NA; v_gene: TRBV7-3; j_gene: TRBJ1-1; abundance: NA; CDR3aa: CASSPDPRVAGITEAFF; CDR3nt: TGTGCCAGCAGCCCCGATCCCCGAGTTGCGGGGATCACTGAAGCTTTCTTT
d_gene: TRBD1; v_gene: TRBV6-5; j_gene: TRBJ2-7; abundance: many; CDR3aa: CASSSAIWTGSPYEQYF; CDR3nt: TGTGCCAGCAGTTCCGCGATCTGGACAGGATCCCCCTACGAGCAGTACTTC
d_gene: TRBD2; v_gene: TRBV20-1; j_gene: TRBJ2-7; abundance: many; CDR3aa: CSAREPSGSEYEQYF; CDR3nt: TGCAGTGCTAGAGAGCCTAGCGGGAGCGAGTACGAGCAGTACTTC
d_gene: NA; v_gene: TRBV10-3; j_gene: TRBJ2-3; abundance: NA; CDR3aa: CAISESSDTQYF; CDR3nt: TGTGCCATCAGTGAGTCGTCAGATACGCAGTATTTT
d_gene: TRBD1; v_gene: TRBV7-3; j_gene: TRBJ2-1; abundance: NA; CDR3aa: CASSPRQGGVQFF; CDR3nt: TGTGCCAGCAGCCCGCGACAGGGTGGGGTGCAGTTCTTC
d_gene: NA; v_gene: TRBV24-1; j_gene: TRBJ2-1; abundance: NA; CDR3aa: CASSSEGVYNEQFF; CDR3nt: TGTGCCAGCAGTTCCGAGGGAGTGTATAATGAGCAGTTCTTC
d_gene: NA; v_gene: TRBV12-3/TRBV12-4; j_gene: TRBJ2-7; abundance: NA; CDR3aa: CASSLAGRGGAVEQYF; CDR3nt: TGTGCCAGCAGTTTAGCCGGTCGAGGGGGGGCCGTCGAGCAGTACTTC
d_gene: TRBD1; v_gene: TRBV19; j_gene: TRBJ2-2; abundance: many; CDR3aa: CASSPGQGSTGELFF; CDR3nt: TGTGCCAGTAGCCCGGGACAGGGAAGCACCGGGGAGCTGTTTTTT
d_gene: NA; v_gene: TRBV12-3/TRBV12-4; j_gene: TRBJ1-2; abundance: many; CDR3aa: CASSATGSNGYTF; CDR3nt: TGTGCCAGCAGCGCCACAGGGTCTAATGGCTACACCTTC
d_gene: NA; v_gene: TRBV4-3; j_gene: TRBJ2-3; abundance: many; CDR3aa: CASSQGVGSEADTQYF; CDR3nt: TGCGCCAGCAGCCAAGGTGTAGGGAGCGAGGCAGATACGCAGTATTTT
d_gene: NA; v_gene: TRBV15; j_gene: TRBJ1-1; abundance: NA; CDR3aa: CAISKMGRNTEAFF; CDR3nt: TGTGCCATCAGCAAAATGGGGAGGAACACTGAAGCTTTCTTT
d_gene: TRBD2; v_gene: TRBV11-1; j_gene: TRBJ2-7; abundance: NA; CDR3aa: CASSLGVTSGRLEQYF; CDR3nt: TGTGCCAGCAGCTTAGGGGTTACTAGCGGAAGATTGGAGCAGTACTTC
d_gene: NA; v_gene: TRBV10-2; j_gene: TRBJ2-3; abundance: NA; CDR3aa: CASSEGGDTQYF; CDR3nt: TGCGCCAGCAGTGAGGGGGGTGATACGCAGTATTTT
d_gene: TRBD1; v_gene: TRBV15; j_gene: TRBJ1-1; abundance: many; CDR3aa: CATSRGEGQGKLNTEAFF; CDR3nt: TGTGCCACCAGCCGAGGGGAGGGACAGGGGAAGTTGAACACTGAAGCTTTCTTT
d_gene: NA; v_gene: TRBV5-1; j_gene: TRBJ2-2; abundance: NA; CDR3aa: CASSWAGAKSRLHGELFF; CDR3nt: TGCGCCAGCAGCTGGGCTGGGGCGAAGTCTCGACTCCACGGGGAGCTGTTTTTT
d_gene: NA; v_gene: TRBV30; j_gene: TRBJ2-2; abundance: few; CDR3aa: CAWSVGAGNTGELFF; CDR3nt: TGTGCCTGGAGCGTGGGCGCAGGGAACACCGGGGAGCTGTTTTTT
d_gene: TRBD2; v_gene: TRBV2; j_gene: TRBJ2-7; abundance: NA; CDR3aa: CASGGGGYEQYF; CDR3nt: TGTGCCAGCGGGGGGGGGGGCTACGAGCAGTACTTC
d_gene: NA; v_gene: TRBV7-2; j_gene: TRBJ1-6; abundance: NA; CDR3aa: CASSRPHNSPLHF; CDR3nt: TGTGCCAGCAGCAGGCCGCATAATTCACCCCTCCACTTT
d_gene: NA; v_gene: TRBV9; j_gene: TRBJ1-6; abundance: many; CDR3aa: CASSVDGGIPLHF; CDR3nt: TGTGCCAGCAGCGTAGATGGAGGGATCCCCCTCCACTTT
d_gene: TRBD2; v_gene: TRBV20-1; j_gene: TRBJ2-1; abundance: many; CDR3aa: CSAGDSGRVYEQFF; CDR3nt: TGCAGTGCCGGCGACAGCGGGAGAGTCTATGAGCAGTTCTTC
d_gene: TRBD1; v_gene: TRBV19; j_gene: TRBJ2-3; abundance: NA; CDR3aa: CASSRQGLATDTQYF; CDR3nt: TGTGCCAGTAGTCGACAGGGGCTAGCGACAGATACGCAGTATTTT
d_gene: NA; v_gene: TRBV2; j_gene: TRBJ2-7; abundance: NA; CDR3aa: CASSEGNDLYEQYF; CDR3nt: TGTGCCAGCAGTGAGGGGAATGATCTCTACGAGCAGTACTTC
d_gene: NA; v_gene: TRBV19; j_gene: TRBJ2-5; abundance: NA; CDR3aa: CASSDTGTRGRETQYF; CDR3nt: TGTGCCAGTAGCGACACCGGGACAAGGGGCCGCGAGACCCAGTACTTC
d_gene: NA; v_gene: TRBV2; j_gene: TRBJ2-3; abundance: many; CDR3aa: CATRVGLGTDTQYF; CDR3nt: TGTGCCACCCGAGTGGGGCTTGGCACAGATACGCAGTATTTT